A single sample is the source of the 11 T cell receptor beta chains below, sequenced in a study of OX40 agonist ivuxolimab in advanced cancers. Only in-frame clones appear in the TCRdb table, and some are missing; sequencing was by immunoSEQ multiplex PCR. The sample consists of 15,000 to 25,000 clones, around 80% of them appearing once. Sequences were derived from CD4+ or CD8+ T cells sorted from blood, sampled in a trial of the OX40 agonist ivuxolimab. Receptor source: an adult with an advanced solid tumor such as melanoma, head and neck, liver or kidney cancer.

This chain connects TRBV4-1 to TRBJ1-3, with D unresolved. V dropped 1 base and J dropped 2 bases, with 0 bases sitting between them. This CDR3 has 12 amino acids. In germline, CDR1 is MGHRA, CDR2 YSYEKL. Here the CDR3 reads CASSQAGNTIYF. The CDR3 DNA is TGCGCCAGCAGCCAAGCTGGAAACACCATATATTTT.

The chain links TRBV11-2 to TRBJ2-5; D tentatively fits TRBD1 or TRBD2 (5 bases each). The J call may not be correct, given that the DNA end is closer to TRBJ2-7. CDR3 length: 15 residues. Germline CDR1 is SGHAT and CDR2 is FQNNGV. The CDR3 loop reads CASSLRGSHSYEQYF. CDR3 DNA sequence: TGTGCCAGCAGCCTTCGGGGCAGTCACTCCTACGAGCAGTACTTC.

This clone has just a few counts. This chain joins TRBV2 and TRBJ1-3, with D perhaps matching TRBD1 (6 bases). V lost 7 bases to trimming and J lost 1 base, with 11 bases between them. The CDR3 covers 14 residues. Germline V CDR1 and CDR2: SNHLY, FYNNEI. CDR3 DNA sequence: TGTGCCAGCACCGAAGGGGGATCTGGAAACACCATATATTTT. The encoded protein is CASTEGGSGNTIYF.

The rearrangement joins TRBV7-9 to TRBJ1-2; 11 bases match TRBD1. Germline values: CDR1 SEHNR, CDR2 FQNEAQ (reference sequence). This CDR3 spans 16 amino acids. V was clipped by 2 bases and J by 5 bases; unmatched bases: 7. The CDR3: CASSLSGQGAHYGYTF. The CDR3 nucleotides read TGTGCCAGCAGCTTATCAGGACAGGGGGCGCATTATGGCTACACCTTC.

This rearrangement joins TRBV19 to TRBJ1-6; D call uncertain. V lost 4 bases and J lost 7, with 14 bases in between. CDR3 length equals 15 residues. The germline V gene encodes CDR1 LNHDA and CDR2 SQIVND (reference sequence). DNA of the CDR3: TGTGCCAGTAGTAGGAACGGAAAAGTAAATTCACCCCTCCACTTT. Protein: CASSRNGKVNSPLHF.

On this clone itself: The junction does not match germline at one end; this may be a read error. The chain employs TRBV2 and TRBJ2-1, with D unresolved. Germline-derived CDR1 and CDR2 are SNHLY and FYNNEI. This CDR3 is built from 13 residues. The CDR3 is CAGSLVSYNEQFF. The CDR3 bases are TGTGCCGGCAGCCTAGTTTCCTACAATGAGCAGTTCTTC.

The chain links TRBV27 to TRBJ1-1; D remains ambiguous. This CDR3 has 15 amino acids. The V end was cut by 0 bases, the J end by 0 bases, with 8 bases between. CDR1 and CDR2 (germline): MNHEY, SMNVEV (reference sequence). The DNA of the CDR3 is TGTGCCAGCAGTTTATCGTTACAGATGAACACTGAAGCTTTCTTT. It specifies CASSLSLQMNTEAFF.

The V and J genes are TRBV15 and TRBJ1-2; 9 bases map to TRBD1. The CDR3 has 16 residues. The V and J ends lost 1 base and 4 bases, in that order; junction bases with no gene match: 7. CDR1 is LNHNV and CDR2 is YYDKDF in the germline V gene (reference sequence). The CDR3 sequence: CATSRAGGQGLYGYTF. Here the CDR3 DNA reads TGTGCCACCAGCAGAGCAGGGGGACAGGGACTCTATGGCTACACCTTC.

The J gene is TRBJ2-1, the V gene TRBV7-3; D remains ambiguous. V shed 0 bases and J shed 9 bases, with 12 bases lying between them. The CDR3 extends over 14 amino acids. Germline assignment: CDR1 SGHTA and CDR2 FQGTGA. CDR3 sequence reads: CASSLTSSMSEQFF. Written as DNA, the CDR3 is TGTGCCAGCAGCTTAACCTCGTCCATGAGTGAGCAGTTCTTC.

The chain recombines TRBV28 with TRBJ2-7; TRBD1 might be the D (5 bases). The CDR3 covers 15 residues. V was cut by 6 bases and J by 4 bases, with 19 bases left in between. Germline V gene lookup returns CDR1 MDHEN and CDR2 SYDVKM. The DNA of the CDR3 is TGTGCCAGCAGCCCTCCTTGGGGCGGTGTTTACGAGCAGTACTTC. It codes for CASSPPWGGVYEQYF.

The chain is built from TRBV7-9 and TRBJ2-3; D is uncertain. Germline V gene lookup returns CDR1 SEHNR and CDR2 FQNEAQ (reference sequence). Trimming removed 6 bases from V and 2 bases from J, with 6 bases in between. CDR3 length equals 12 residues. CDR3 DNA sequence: TGTGCCAGCAGTTTTCACACAGATACGCAGTATTTT. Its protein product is CASSFHTDTQYF.